This TCR beta chain was observed in a study of post-analysis software for immune sequencing data. Study background: Multiple sclerosis in the patients followed relapsing-remitting, secondary progressive and progressive-relapsing courses. Notes on the study in general: Patients carried five TRBV segments more frequently than controls did, and TRBV5-6, TRBV5-1 and TRBV20-1 were among them.

Comments on this clonotype: Its antigen remains unknown.

The TCR beta cDNA libraries carried unique molecular identifiers. TCRdb used MiXCR to reprocess the PCR reads, holding one entry per CDR3 protein. The sample yields 800,000 to 950,000 distinct CDR3 sequences, roughly 50% seen once. This CDR3 spans 14 amino acids. V gave up 4 bases and J gave up 4 bases, with 11 bases separating them. Germline CDR1 and CDR2: KGHDR and SFDVKD. This sequence joins TRBV24-1 and TRBJ2-3, with D possibly TRBD1 on 6 matching bases. Sequenced sample: blood. The sequence derives from a girl aged 5-17 years with multiple sclerosis. The CDR3, as DNA: TGTGCCACCAGTGACCCGACAGGTCCAGATACGCAGTATTTT. Translated, it gives CATSDPTGPDTQYF.